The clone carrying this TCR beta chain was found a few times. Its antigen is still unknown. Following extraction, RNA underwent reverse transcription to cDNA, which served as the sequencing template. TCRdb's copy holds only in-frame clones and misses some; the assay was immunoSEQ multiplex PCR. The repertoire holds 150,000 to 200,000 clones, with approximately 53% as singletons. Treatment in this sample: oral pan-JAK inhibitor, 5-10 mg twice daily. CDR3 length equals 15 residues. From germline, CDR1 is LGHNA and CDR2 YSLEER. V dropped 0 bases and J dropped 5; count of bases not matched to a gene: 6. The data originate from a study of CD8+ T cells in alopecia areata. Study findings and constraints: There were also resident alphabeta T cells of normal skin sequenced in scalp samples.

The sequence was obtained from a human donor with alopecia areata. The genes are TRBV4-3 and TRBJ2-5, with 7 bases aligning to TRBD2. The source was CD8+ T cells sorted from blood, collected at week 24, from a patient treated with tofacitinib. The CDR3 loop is CASSQDTDGGETQYF. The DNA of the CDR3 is TGCGCCAGCAGCCAAGATACGGACGGGGGGGAGACCCAGTACTTC.